The 26 T cell receptor beta chains below come from one sample, sequenced in a study of blood T cells in healthy people across ages. A J-beta primer mix and a sample-barcoded 5' primer were used in a second PCR of about 7 to 12 cycles. TCRdb recomputed calls from the 5' RACE reads with MiXCR, one row per CDR3 protein. The sample lists about 510,000 distinct CDR3 sequences; around 27% were seen once. The same data also contributed to another study, on T cells of mothers and their children.

The specimen sequenced was blood. The source is a boy between 2 and 10 years old in good health.

In this sample, this clonotype turned up many times. CDR3 loop: CASSGERGTYEQYF. The CDR3 nucleotides are TGTGCCAGCAGTGGGGAGCGGGGAACCTACGAGCAGTACTTC. V is TRBV25-1 and J is TRBJ2-7, with 7 bases fitting TRBD2. This CDR3 is built from 14 residues. CDR1 MGHDK and CDR2 SYGVNS come from the germline V gene. V lost 4 bases, J lost 2 bases, and 5 bases stayed unmatched.

This clonotype occurred once. The chain recombines TRBV7-9 with TRBJ2-7, with D unclear. Trimming cost V 0 bases and J 2 bases, with 11 bases left between them. Looked up from germline, CDR1 is SEHNR and CDR2 is FQNEAQ (reference sequence). The CDR3 covers 15 residues. In DNA, the CDR3 is TGTGCCAGCAGCTTAGCGCAAGGGTCTGCCTACGAGCAGTACTTC. Its protein product is CASSLAQGSAYEQYF.

In its sample, this clonotype was seen a few times. The chain joins TRBV20-1 to TRBJ1-6; D call uncertain. The CDR3 length is 14 residues. Looked up from germline, CDR1 is DFQATT and CDR2 is SNEGSKA (reference sequence). The ends were cut back, 3 bases at V and 1 base at J, with 7 bases in the middle. The chain's CDR3 is CSASSQSYNSPLHF. The CDR3 nucleotides read TGCAGTGCTAGTAGTCAGTCCTATAATTCACCCCTCCACTTT.

This sequence joins TRBV20-1 and TRBJ1-2; 7 nucleotides match TRBD1. Trimming took 0 bases from V and 2 from J; bases not matched to a gene: 6. This CDR3 spans 15 amino acids. Per the germline V gene, CDR1 is DFQATT and CDR2 is SNEGSKA (reference sequence). CDR3 residues: CSARDPSQGNYGYTF. In DNA form, the CDR3 reads TGCAGTGCTAGAGACCCATCACAGGGGAACTATGGCTACACCTTC.

The rearrangement links TRBV7-6 to TRBJ1-4; D unclear. The V gene's germline CDR1 is SGHVS and CDR2 FNYEAQ. The V end was cut by 5 bases, the J end by 0 bases, with 10 bases between. The CDR3 covers 15 residues. The CDR3 is CASSLRGSTNEKLFF. CDR3 in DNA: TGTGCCAGCAGCCTGAGAGGATCAACTAATGAAAAACTGTTTTTT.

This chain connects TRBV7-9 to TRBJ1-4; possible D gene TRBD1, 5 bases. CDR3 length: 14 residues. From germline, CDR1 is SEHNR and CDR2 FQNEAQ (reference sequence). The V end lost 1 base, the J end lost 8 bases, and 11 bases lay between the germline ends. The CDR3 nucleotides read TGTGCCAGCAGCTTAGTAGCAGGGAAGGAAAAACTGTTTTTT. This encodes CASSLVAGKEKLFF.

This clonotype showed up just a few times. The V call is TRBV14, the J call TRBJ1-2; D gene uncertain. The CDR3 covers 13 residues. Germline V CDR1 and CDR2: SGHDN, FVKESK. With 3 bases removed from V and 6 bases from J, the gap between germline ends came to 11 bases. CDR3 coding DNA: TGTGCCAGCAGCCAGCCGCACAAGAATGGCTACACCTTC. Its translation is CASSQPHKNGYTF.

The genes are TRBV2 and TRBJ2-5; the match to TRBD2 covers 7 bases. Trimming removed 5 bases from V and 2 bases from J; junction bases left unmatched: 8. The CDR3 length is 15 residues. CDR1 is SNHLY, CDR2 FYNNEI, per germline. In nucleotides, the CDR3 is TGTGCCAGCAGTCCAGGACTAGGGTTACAAGAGACCCAGTACTTC. Its translation is CASSPGLGLQETQYF.

The chain employs TRBV12-3 or TRBV12-4 and TRBJ2-2, with TRBD2 as a possible D gene (6 bases). The ends were cut back, 6 bases at V and 7 bases at J, with 9 bases in the middle. The CDR3 spans 12 residues. CDR3 loop: CASRYGGGELFF. In DNA, the CDR3 is TGTGCCAGCAGATACGGGGGCGGGGAGCTGTTTTTT.

This clonotype was detected ten times or more. The chain employs TRBV7-6 and TRBJ2-5; 10 bases line up with TRBD1. The DNA matches TRBJ2-1 better at its end, which makes the J call doubtful. Germline V CDR1 and CDR2: SGHVS, FNYEAQ. The length of the CDR3 is 16 residues. CDR3 coding DNA: TGTGCCAGCAGCTTTGCGGGACAGGGGTCTACTCGTGAGCAGTTCTTC. As protein: CASSFAGQGSTREQFF.

In this sample, this clonotype turned up a few times. CDR3 nucleotides: TGTGCCAGCACCCGATGGCAGGGTACTATTCCTGAAGCTTTCTTT. It translates to CASTRWQGTIPEAFF. V is TRBV7-2 and J is TRBJ1-1, with D perhaps matching TRBD1 (5 bases). The CDR3 covers 15 residues. Per the germline V gene, CDR1 is SGHTA and CDR2 is FQGNSA. The ends were cut back, 7 bases at V and 6 bases at J, with 21 bases in the middle.

The J gene is TRBJ2-5, the V gene TRBV15; TRBD2 agrees at 9 bases. With the DNA end fitting TRBJ2-1 better, the J assignment may be wrong. Germline lookup yields CDR1 LNHNV and CDR2 YYDKDF (reference sequence). The CDR3 spans 17 residues. The CDR3 region has the DNA TGTGCCACCAGCAGAGTTCCCCTAGCGGGGTTGACCAATGAGCAGTTCTTC. This translates into CATSRVPLAGLTNEQFF.

The rearrangement uses TRBV6-4 and TRBJ1-4; D gene uncertain. V lost 7 bases to trimming and J lost 11 bases, with 17 bases between them. Germline assignment: CDR1 MRHNA and CDR2 SNTAGT. The CDR3 consists of 13 residues. CDR3 DNA sequence: TGTGCCAGCAACCCCGGACGCCCCGGGAAACTGTTTTTT. It encodes CASNPGRPGKLFF.

The chain couples TRBV13 to TRBJ2-5; D not resolved. This CDR3 has 17 amino acids. The germline V and J ends were trimmed by 1 base and 3 bases, with 18 bases remaining between them. CDR1 and CDR2 (germline): PRHDT, FYEKMQ (reference sequence). The CDR3 loop is CASSLAQRTRREETQYF. The CDR3 region has the DNA TGTGCCAGCAGCTTAGCCCAGCGTACCCGTAGGGAAGAGACCCAGTACTTC.

This clonotype was recorded a few times. The gene calls are TRBV7-2 and TRBJ1-2; D might be TRBD1 (6 bases). The CDR3 extends over 17 amino acids. Trimming stripped 4 bases from V and 3 bases from J, with 21 bases between. Germline CDR1 reads SGHTA; CDR2 reads FQGNSA. The CDR3, as DNA: TGTGCCAGCAGCTCCACAGGGATCTTGAAGGTCGACTATGGCTACACCTTC. This sequence encodes CASSSTGILKVDYGYTF.

The chain carries TRBV29-1 and TRBJ2-7, with D unclear. V was trimmed by 4 bases and J by 5 bases, leaving 6 bases between them. The germline V gene has CDR1 SQVTM and CDR2 ANQGSEA. The CDR3 loop spans 10 amino acids. The DNA of the CDR3 is TGCAGCGTTGGTAGCCACGAGCAGTACTTC. This codes for CSVGSHEQYF.

Turning to this clonotype: It may be a read error: a sequence one base away is much more abundant. This chain links TRBV12-3 or TRBV12-4 with TRBJ1-2; possibly TRBD1 for D (5 bases). The CDR3 extends over 12 amino acids. The CDR3 sequence is CASSPGTYGNTF. DNA for the CDR3: TGTGCCAGCAGCCCCGGGACCTATGGCAACACCTTC.

This clonotype has more than one count but fewer than ten. The V and J genes are TRBV4-3 and TRBJ1-2, with D tentatively TRBD1 (6 bases). The CDR3 loop spans 15 amino acids. V was clipped by 4 bases and J by 4 bases, with 16 bases between them. Germline V gene sequence: CDR1 LGHNA, CDR2 YSLEER. CDR3 sequence (DNA): TGCGCCAGCAGCCCCGATTTGACAGGCATCTATGGCTACACCTTC. Its protein is CASSPDLTGIYGYTF.

Only a few counts were recorded for this clonotype. The rearrangement uses TRBV27 and TRBJ2-7; D is unresolved. The CDR3 totals 14 residues. V lost 3 bases and J lost 2, with 11 bases in between. Germline CDR1 reads MNHEY; CDR2 reads SMNVEV (reference sequence). In nucleotides, the CDR3 is TGTGCCAGCAGTTTGACACTGAAGACCTACGAGCAGTACTTC. Protein product: CASSLTLKTYEQYF.

This clonotype was observed a few times. The chain joins TRBV6-2 or TRBV6-3 to TRBJ1-1, with D perhaps matching TRBD1 (6 bases). With 5 bases removed from V and 6 bases from J, the gap between germline ends came to 13 bases. Germline CDR1 reads MNHEY; CDR2 reads SVGEGT. The CDR3 contains 13 residues. The CDR3 nucleotides are TGTGCCAGCAGTGCACAGGGCAGGGCTGAAGCTTTCTTT. This translates into CASSAQGRAEAFF.

The chain carries TRBV7-2 and TRBJ2-7; no firm D call. V shed 3 bases and J shed 6 bases, with 9 bases lying between them. The CDR3 has 12 residues. From germline, CDR1 is SGHTA and CDR2 FQGNSA. The CDR3 nucleotides are TGTGCCAGCAGCTTCCTATTTGGCGAGCAGTACTTC. Its protein is CASSFLFGEQYF.

This clonotype was found a few times. This chain's CDR3 is CSATGTNSYEQYF. The CDR3 DNA reads as TGCAGTGCGACCGGGACTAACTCCTACGAGCAGTACTTC. J is TRBJ2-7 and V is TRBV20-1, with 7 positions matching TRBD2. V lost 6 bases to trimming and J lost 0 bases; unmatched junction nucleotides: 5. There are 13 residues in the CDR3. Germline V gene lookup returns CDR1 DFQATT and CDR2 SNEGSKA (reference sequence).

This clonotype was recorded a few times. This chain joins TRBV7-2 and TRBJ2-5; 7 nucleotides line up with TRBD1. Trimming took 3 bases from V and 4 from J; bases not matched to a gene: 8. The germline V gene encodes CDR1 SGHTA and CDR2 FQGNSA. This CDR3 contains 15 residues. The CDR3 is CASSLQTGLRETQYF. CDR3 DNA: TGTGCCAGCAGCTTGCAGACAGGGTTGAGAGAGACCCAGTACTTC.

The gene calls are TRBV9 and TRBJ1-2; D might be TRBD1 (5 bases). The CDR3 is 12 amino acids. CDR1 is SGDLS, CDR2 YYNGEE, per germline. V dropped 7 bases and J dropped 1 base, with 8 bases sitting between them. The CDR3 DNA reads as TGTGCCAGCGGGGGGAATAACTATGGCTACACCTTC. This translates into CASGGNNYGYTF.

This clonotype was picked up many times. The J gene is TRBJ2-3, the V gene TRBV4-2, with 13 bases matching TRBD2. This CDR3 spans 17 amino acids. Germline loops: CDR1 LGHNA, CDR2 YNFKEQ. V dropped 0 bases and J dropped 5; count of bases not matched to a gene: 5. In DNA, the CDR3 is TGTGCCAGCAGCCAAGATCCCGGGACTAGCGGGAAAGATACGCAGTATTTT. Its protein product is CASSQDPGTSGKDTQYF.

This clonotype was detected a few times. The rearrangement links TRBV7-2 to TRBJ1-1; D uncertain. The CDR3 has 12 amino acids. V was shortened by 1 base and J by 8 bases, with 8 bases between the two germline ends. CDR1 is SGHTA and CDR2 is FQGNSA in the germline V gene. CDR3 region: CASSLEVPEAFF. CDR3 coding DNA: TGTGCCAGCAGCTTAGAGGTCCCCGAAGCTTTCTTT.